This T cell receptor (beta chain) was obtained from a study of response to subunit inactivated influenza vaccine. From the RT-PCR reads, TCRdb called clonotypes with MiXCR, one entry per CDR3 protein. The table records around 600,000 distinct CDR3 sequences, around 10% of them present only once. V shed 5 bases and J 4 bases; nucleotides not matched to a gene: 3. Germline values: CDR1 MNHEY, CDR2 SMNVEV (reference sequence). The length of the CDR3 is 13 residues. The data also belong to a second study, concerning T cells expressing NK-cell markers. That paper adds: Researchers built TCR beta cDNA using 5'RACE template switching with UMIs. With respect to HCMV, seven of the eight sequenced donors were seropositive, and one was seronegative. The share of CD8+ T cells held by dominant NKG2C+ clonotypes was roughly 1.0-8% in several donors.

The J gene is TRBJ2-3, the V gene TRBV27; 7 positions agree with TRBD1. The input for sequencing was PBMCs from blood, taken on the day of vaccination. This TCR was sampled from a man in his forties or fifties who received an inactivated influenza vaccine. The CDR3 sequence: CASSRTGSDTQYF. CDR3 in DNA: TGTGCCAGCAGTCGGACAGGTTCAGATACGCAGTATTTT.